This TCR beta chain came from a study of cytomegalovirus exposure and HLA in healthy donors. Whole-study context: The approximately 120 validation repertoires and the approximately 630 first-cohort repertoires shared a platform, a later analysis reported. Study results and limitations: A list of more than 150 TCR beta chains associated with cytomegalovirus was given. In vitro confirmation showed three CMV-associated chains to be CMV antigen specific.

There are 11 residues in the CDR3. V was pared by 3 bases and J by 4 bases, with 4 bases between. CDR1 and CDR2 (germline): MDHEN, SYDVKM. As regards this clone: Its antigen is as yet unknown. Other DNA variants within this sample encode the same CDR3.

Separate from the 666-subject first cohort was the approximately 120-subject validation cohort, to which the donors belonged. The repertoire was sequenced with immunoSEQ multiplex PCR; TCRdb's copy has only in-frame clones and lacks some. The table has 170,000 or so clones, 85% seen once. The material sequenced was PBMCs. This clonotype was obtained from a man aged 18 to 30 in good health and CMV-seropositive. The genes are TRBV28 and TRBJ2-7, with D unclear. The CDR3 sequence is CASSLTYEQYF. The CDR3 nucleotides read TGTGCCAGCAGTTTGACATACGAGCAGTACTTC. The full variable domain, its missing parts supplied by reference TRBV28 and TRBJ2-7, is DVKVTQSSRYLVKRTGEKVFLECVQDMDHENMFWYRQDPGLGLRLIYFSYDVKMKEKGDIPEGYSVSREKKERFSLILESASTNQTSMYLCASSLTYEQYFGPGTRLTVT.